This T cell receptor beta chain was captured by sequencing in a study of beta chain features in type 1 diabetes. Overall study context: Age and gender were similar between patients and healthy donors, as were cell yields. Study findings and constraints: When Type 1 diabetes patients were examined, their TCRB CDR3s proved moderately but significantly shorter in all four CD4+ subsets. Patients with type 1 diabetes showed fewer VDJ junction insertions and more deletions.

This clone was counted only a few times. Antigen: not known. Every isolated RNA sample was fully reverse transcribed, so sequencing captured expressed TCRB transcripts. The repertoire was sequenced with immunoSEQ multiplex PCR; TCRdb's copy has only in-frame clones and lacks some. The sample yields 600,000 to 700,000 clones, around 15% seen once. Blood was drawn once from each donor into heparinised tubes. The draws averaged approximately 110 mL. Purity above 98% was achieved in all sorted populations. This clonotype originated in a man aged 18 to 30 with type 1 diabetes. The sample consisted of naive CD4+ T cells from blood.

The CDR3 spells CASSVDWGQETQYF. The CDR3 coding sequence is TGCGCCAGCAGCGTGGACTGGGGACAAGAGACCCAGTACTTC. The gene calls are TRBV5-1 and TRBJ2-5; weak D call: TRBD2 (5 bases). Between the trimmed V and J ends, which lost 4 bases and 2 bases, there was a span of 12 bases. CDR3 length equals 14 residues. Germline loops: CDR1 SGHRS, CDR2 YFSETQ.